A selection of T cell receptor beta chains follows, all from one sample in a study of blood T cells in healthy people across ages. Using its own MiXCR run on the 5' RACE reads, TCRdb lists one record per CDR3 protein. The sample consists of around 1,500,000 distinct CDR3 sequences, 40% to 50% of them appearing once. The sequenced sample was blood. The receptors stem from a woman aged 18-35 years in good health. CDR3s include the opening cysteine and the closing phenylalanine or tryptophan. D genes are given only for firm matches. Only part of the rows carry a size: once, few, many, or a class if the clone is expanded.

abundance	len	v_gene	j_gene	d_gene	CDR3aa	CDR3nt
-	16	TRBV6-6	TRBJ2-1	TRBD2	CASRLLAGGNYNEQFF	TGTGCCAGCAGGCTGCTGGCGGGAGGTAACTACAATGAGCAGTTCTTC
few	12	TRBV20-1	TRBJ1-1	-	CSARKGVTEAFF	TGCAGTGCTAGAAAGGGGGTCACTGAAGCTTTCTTT
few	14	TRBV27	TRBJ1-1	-	CASSPPGSRGEAFF	TGTGCCAGCAGTCCCCCAGGGAGTAGAGGTGAAGCTTTCTTT
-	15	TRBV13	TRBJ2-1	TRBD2	CASILTGGPFNEQFF	TGTGCCAGCATCTTAACGGGAGGGCCCTTTAATGAGCAGTTCTTC
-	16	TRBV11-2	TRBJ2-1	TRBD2	CASSFRLAGIYNEQFF	TGTGCCAGCAGCTTTAGACTAGCGGGCATTTACAATGAGCAGTTCTTC
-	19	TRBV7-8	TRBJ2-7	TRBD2	CASSPTRASGRASGYEQYF	TGTGCCAGCAGCCCCACTCGCGCTAGCGGGAGGGCCTCGGGTTACGAGCAGTACTTC
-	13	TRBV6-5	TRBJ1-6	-	CASMTAYNSPLHF	TGTGCCAGCATGACGGCATATAATTCACCCCTCCACTTT
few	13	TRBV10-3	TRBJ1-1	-	CAAASGAGTEAFF	TGTGCCGCCGCGTCCGGGGCTGGCACTGAAGCTTTCTTT
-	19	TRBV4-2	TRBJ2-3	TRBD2	CASSQGGLAGGTVTDTQYF	TGTGCCAGCAGCCAAGGGGGACTAGCGGGGGGGACTGTTACAGATACGCAGTATTTT
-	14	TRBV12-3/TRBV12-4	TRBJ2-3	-	CASSGADPADTQYF	TGTGCCAGCTCAGGAGCGGACCCAGCAGATACGCAGTATTTT
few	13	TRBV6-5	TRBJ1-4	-	CASSYGDGEKLFF	TGTGCCAGCAGTTACGGAGATGGTGAAAAACTGTTTTTT
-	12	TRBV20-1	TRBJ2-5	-	CSASSQLAPGYF	TGCAGTGCTAGTAGTCAGTTGGCCCCGGGGTACTTC
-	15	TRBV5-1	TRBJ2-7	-	CASRPREFPWDEQYF	TGCGCCAGCAGGCCCAGGGAGTTCCCCTGGGACGAGCAGTACTTC
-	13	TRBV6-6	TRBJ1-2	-	CAVEGGVGYGYTF	TGTGCCGTAGAGGGCGGTGTGGGCTATGGCTACACCTTC
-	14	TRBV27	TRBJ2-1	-	CASSVQPSAYEQFF	TGTGCCAGCAGTGTTCAACCGTCAGCCTACGAGCAGTTCTTC
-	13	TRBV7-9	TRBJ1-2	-	CASSLGDLRGYTF	TGTGCCAGCAGCTTAGGGGATCTTCGTGGCTACACCTTC
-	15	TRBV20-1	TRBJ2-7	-	CSYEPWPSERNEQYF	TGCAGTTACGAACCATGGCCCTCCGAAAGGAATGAGCAGTACTTC
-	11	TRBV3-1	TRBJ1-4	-	CASSVHDKLFF	TGTGCCAGCAGCGTCCATGACAAACTGTTTTTT
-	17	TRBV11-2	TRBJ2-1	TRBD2	CASSLGTSGIAHNEQFF	TGTGCCAGCAGCCTCGGGACTAGCGGGATTGCCCACAATGAGCAGTTCTTC
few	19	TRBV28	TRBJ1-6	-	CASSFRRFLGPSYNSPLHF	TGTGCCAGCAGTTTTCGAAGGTTTTTGGGGCCATCATATAATTCACCCCTCCACTTT
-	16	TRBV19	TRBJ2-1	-	CASQHGGSTSYNEQFF	TGTGCCAGCCAACATGGGGGCAGCACCTCCTACAATGAGCAGTTCTTC
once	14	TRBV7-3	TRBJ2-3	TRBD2	CASSPKRDTDTQYF	TGTGCCAGCAGCCCGAAGCGGGACACAGATACGCAGTATTTT
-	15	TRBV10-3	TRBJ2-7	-	CAISDGGGLGYEQYF	TGTGCCATCAGTGATGGGGGAGGACTCGGGTACGAGCAGTACTTC
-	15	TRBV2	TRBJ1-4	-	CASSEGKTASEKLFF	TGTGCCAGCAGTGAAGGGAAGACCGCCAGCGAAAAACTGTTTTTT
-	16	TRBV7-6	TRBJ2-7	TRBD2	CASSPGGLAGVNEQYF	TGTGCCAGCAGCCCTGGGGGACTAGCGGGGGTTAACGAGCAGTACTTC
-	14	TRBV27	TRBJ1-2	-	CASSRDGINYGYTF	TGTGCCAGCAGTCGGGACGGTATTAACTATGGCTACACCTTC
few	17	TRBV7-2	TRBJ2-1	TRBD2	CASSPRSGTISSHEQFF	TGTGCCAGCAGCCCTCGCTCCGGGACTATCTCTTCCCATGAGCAGTTCTTC
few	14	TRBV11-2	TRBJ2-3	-	CASSWDAGDDTQYF	TGTGCCAGCAGCTGGGACGCAGGGGACGATACGCAGTATTTT
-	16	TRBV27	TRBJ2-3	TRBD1	CASSLWAAGGSDTQYF	TGTGCCAGCAGTTTATGGGCGGCAGGGGGCTCAGATACGCAGTATTTT
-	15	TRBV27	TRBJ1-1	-	CASSFSAGTNTEAFF	TGTGCCAGCAGTTTTTCTGCAGGGACGAACACTGAAGCTTTCTTT
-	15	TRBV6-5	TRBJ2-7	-	CASSSSPGPPNEQYF	TGTGCCAGCAGTTCGTCGCCGGGACCTCCGAATGAGCAGTACTTC
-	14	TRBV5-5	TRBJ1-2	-	CASSLRRQNYGYTF	TGTGCCAGCAGCTTGAGGCGACAGAACTATGGCTACACCTTC
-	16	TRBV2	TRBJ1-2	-	CASSEAGNVGKGGYTF	TGTGCCAGCAGTGAAGCTGGTAATGTAGGGAAAGGTGGCTACACCTTC
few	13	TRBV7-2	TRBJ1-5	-	CASSLKPGQPQHF	TGTGCCAGCAGCCTTAAGCCGGGTCAGCCCCAGCATTTT
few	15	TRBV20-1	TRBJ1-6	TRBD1	CSARDPTGAGSPLHF	TGCAGTGCTAGAGATCCGACAGGGGCAGGGTCACCCCTCCACTTT
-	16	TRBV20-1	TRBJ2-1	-	CSAITPGPTNYNEQFF	TGCAGTGCTATAACCCCGGGACCCACCAATTACAATGAGCAGTTCTTC
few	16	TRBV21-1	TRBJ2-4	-	CASSNYRGRSKNIQYF	TGTGCCAGCAGCAACTACAGGGGGCGCAGCAAAAACATTCAGTACTTC
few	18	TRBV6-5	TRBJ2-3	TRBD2	CASSPRLAGGASTDTQYF	TGTGCCAGCAGTCCTCGACTAGCGGGGGGGGCAAGCACAGATACGCAGTATTTT
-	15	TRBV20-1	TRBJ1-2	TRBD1	CSATRQGAPFYGYTF	TGCAGTGCAACGAGACAGGGGGCGCCTTTCTATGGCTACACCTTC
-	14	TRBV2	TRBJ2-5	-	CASSVQGGQETQYF	TGTGCCAGCAGTGTCCAGGGGGGCCAAGAGACCCAGTACTTC